The clone carrying this T cell receptor beta chain was counted between two and nine times. This may be a read error, as it is one base from a much larger clone. This entry comes from a study of Graves' ophthalmopathy and Graves' hyperthyroidism. For the study at large: Peripheral blood samples were taken at initial diagnosis, before any treatment.

Ineligible for inclusion were patients with other autoimmune diseases, uncontrolled infections, pregnancy or lactation. From RNA, the CDR3 regions of TCR beta chains were amplified and sequenced. HTBI primers served in a first-round RT-PCR, which a second-round multiplex PCR followed. TCRdb recomputed calls from the multiplex PCR reads with MiXCR, one row per CDR3 protein. The sample has around 470,000 distinct CDR3 sequences, about an eighth seen once. The CDR3 consists of 15 residues. The clonotype originates from a woman aged 30 to 39 with Graves' ophthalmopathy. Sequencing used blood. The genes are TRBV12-3 or TRBV12-4 and TRBJ2-2, with D tentatively TRBD2 (6 bases). DNA of the CDR3: TGTGCCAGCAGTCCGGGGGACGGCTTCTCCGGGGAGCTGTGTTTT. It encodes CASSPGDGFSGELCF.